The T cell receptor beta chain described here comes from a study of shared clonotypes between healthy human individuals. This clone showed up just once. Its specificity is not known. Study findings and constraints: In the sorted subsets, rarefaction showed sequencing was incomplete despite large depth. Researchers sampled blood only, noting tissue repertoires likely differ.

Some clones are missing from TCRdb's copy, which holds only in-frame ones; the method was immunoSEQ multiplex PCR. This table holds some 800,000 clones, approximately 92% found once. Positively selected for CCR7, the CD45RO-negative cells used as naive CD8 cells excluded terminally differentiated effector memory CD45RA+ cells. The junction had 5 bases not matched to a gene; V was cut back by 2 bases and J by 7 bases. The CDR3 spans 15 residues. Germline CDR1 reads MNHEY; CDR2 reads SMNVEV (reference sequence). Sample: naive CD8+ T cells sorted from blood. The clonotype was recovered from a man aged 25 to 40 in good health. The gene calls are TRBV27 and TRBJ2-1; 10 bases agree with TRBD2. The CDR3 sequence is CASSLTVAGGNEQFF. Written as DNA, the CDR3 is TGTGCCAGCAGTTTAACCGTAGCGGGAGGTAATGAGCAGTTCTTC.